Following are 30 T cell receptor beta chains from one sample sequenced in a study of T cell responses to AZD1222 COVID-19 vaccine. Some clones are missing from TCRdb's copy, which holds only in-frame ones; the method was immunoSEQ multiplex PCR. The table lists 80,000 to 95,000 clones, 75% to 90% of them singletons. The sample in question was peripheral blood, obtained on day 0 of AZD1222 vaccination. Every receptor here comes from an adult in good health.

The chain recombines TRBV7-8 with TRBJ1-1; D uncertain. Germline CDR1 SGHVS, CDR2 FQNEAQ. The CDR3 has 13 residues. The V and J ends lost 9 bases and 1 base respectively, with 12 bases between them. The CDR3 DNA sequence: TGTGCCAGTCGACCAGGTCCGAACACTGAAGCTTTCTTT. Protein sequence: CASRPGPNTEAFF.

The rearrangement uses TRBV7-2 and TRBJ2-3, with 9 bases aligning to TRBD2. This CDR3 comprises 17 residues. V was clipped by 5 bases and J by 5 bases; unmatched bases: 14. CDR1 is SGHTA and CDR2 is FQGNSA in the germline V gene. The DNA for the CDR3 is TGTGCCAGCAGCCCCCAATCCAGCGGGGGGCCGGGAGATACGCAGTATTTT. Its protein product is CASSPQSSGGPGDTQYF.

The sample holds one count of this clone. The chain combines TRBV3-1 (or the pseudogene TRBV3-2) with TRBJ2-3; D gene ambiguous. In germline, CDR1 is LGHDT, CDR2 YNNKEL (reference sequence). Trimming left V 1 base short and J 2 bases short, with 10 bases between. This CDR3 has 15 residues. The CDR3 reads CASSQGSYDTDTQYF. Written as DNA, the CDR3 is TGTGCCAGCAGCCAAGGAAGTTACGACACAGATACGCAGTATTTT.

This rearrangement joins TRBV28 to TRBJ1-3; D is perhaps TRBD1 (5 bases). Germline loops: CDR1 MDHEN, CDR2 SYDVKM. V dropped 5 bases and J dropped 4 bases, with 18 bases sitting between them. The CDR3 loop spans 16 amino acids. CDR3 nucleotides: TGTGCCAGCAGTCCCGGACACGCCATCCCCGGAAACACCATATATTTT. Protein sequence: CASSPGHAIPGNTIYF.

In this sample, this clone turned up once. This sequence joins TRBV5-1 and TRBJ2-1; a possible D gene is TRBD1 (5 bases). The CDR3 runs to 12 residues. V was trimmed by 8 bases and J by 10 bases, leaving 16 bases between them. The germline V gene has CDR1 SGHRS and CDR2 YFSETQ. CDR3 residues: CASRVGSGEQFF. The CDR3 DNA sequence: TGCGCCAGTCGTGTCGGGTCAGGGGAGCAGTTCTTC.

The gene calls are TRBV7-9 and TRBJ2-7; TRBD1 or TRBD2 may be the D gene (5 bases each). The CDR3 consists of 15 residues. Per germline, CDR1 SEHNR and CDR2 FQNEAQ (reference sequence). V was shortened by 5 bases and J by 3 bases, with 17 bases between the two germline ends. The CDR3 coding sequence is TGTGCCAGCAGCCTTGACGTGGGGGACCTCTACGAGCAGTACTTC. This gives the protein CASSLDVGDLYEQYF.

CDR3 region: CASSQGVGSGNTIYF. DNA of the CDR3: TGCGCCAGCAGCCAAGGGGTAGGCTCTGGAAACACCATATATTTT. The chain carries TRBV4-3 and TRBJ1-3; the D is unclear. The CDR3 sequence is 15 residues long. V gave up 1 base and J gave up 0 bases, with 7 bases separating them. CDR1 and CDR2 from the germline V gene are LGHNA and YSLEER.

The rearrangement uses TRBV24-1 and TRBJ2-7, with D perhaps TRBD2 (6 bases). Trimming stripped 4 bases from V and 2 bases from J, with 11 bases between. The CDR3 loop spans 14 amino acids. The germline CDR1 and CDR2 sequences are KGHDR and SFDVKD. CDR3 amino acids: CATSEAGWPYEQYF. CDR3 in DNA: TGTGCCACCAGTGAGGCGGGGTGGCCCTACGAGCAGTACTTC.

The rearrangement joins TRBV6-5 to TRBJ2-7; the D is unclear. Trimming shortened V by 7 bases and J by 3 bases, and 10 bases separated the two germline ends. Germline V gene data show CDR1 as MNHEY and CDR2 as SVGAGI. CDR3 size: 12 residues. This CDR3 is CASKSSIYEQYF. The CDR3 bases are TGTGCCAGCAAGAGCAGTATCTACGAGCAGTACTTC.

The chain joins TRBV5-1 to TRBJ2-1; 11 nucleotides agree with TRBD1. Germline CDR1 is SGHRS and CDR2 is YFSETQ. The ends lost 2 bases at V and 5 bases at J; junction bases unmatched: 3. The CDR3 is made up of 15 amino acids. The CDR3 DNA is TGCGCCAGCAGCTTATCGGACAGGGGGCACAATGAGCAGTTCTTC. Translation gives CASSLSDRGHNEQFF.

The rearrangement joins TRBV5-1 to TRBJ1-6, with D possibly matching TRBD1 (5 bases). V lost 0 bases and J 7 bases, leaving 14 bases between the germline ends. Germline V lookup: CDR1 SGHRS, CDR2 YFSETQ. This CDR3 spans 16 amino acids. CDR3 in amino acids: CASSLEGRGRNSPLHF. Written as DNA, the CDR3 is TGCGCCAGCAGCTTGGAGGGGAGGGGAAGGAATTCACCCCTCCACTTT.

The V gene is TRBV7-6, the J gene TRBJ2-1; D possibly corresponds to TRBD1 (6 bases). The V end lost 5 bases, the J end lost 7 bases, and 15 bases lay between the germline ends. Germline CDR1 is SGHVS and CDR2 is FNYEAQ. This CDR3 has 14 residues. The DNA of the CDR3 is TGTGCCAGCAGCCAACAGGGTGGTGGGAATGAGCAGTTCTTC. This translates into CASSQQGGGNEQFF.

The V call is TRBV6-5, the J call TRBJ2-1; weak D call: TRBD2 (6 bases). V dropped 0 bases and J dropped 7 bases, with 13 bases sitting between them. CDR1 is MNHEY and CDR2 is SVGAGI in the germline V gene. This CDR3 has 15 residues. The CDR3 is CASSYSWSEGNEQFF. The CDR3 DNA sequence: TGTGCCAGCAGTTACTCGTGGTCGGAGGGGAATGAGCAGTTCTTC.

The chain employs TRBV11-1 and TRBJ2-1, with 10 bases fitting TRBD2. After removal of 5 bases from V and 5 bases from J, the junction contained 3 bases not matched to a gene. Germline V gene sequence: CDR1 SGHAT, CDR2 FQDESV (reference sequence). The CDR3 is 14 residues long. The CDR3 coding sequence is TGTGCCAGCAGCCTGACTAGCGGGCACAATGAGCAGTTCTTC. Its protein product is CASSLTSGHNEQFF.

The rearrangement links TRBV9 to TRBJ2-3; 12 bases map to TRBD2. The CDR3 loop spans 17 amino acids. V lost 4 bases and J lost 0; bases outside the gene matches: 6. The V gene's germline CDR1 is SGDLS and CDR2 YYNGEE. The DNA of the CDR3 is TGTGCCAGCAGCCCTAGGACTAGCGGGGACAGCACAGATACGCAGTATTTT. Its translation is CASSPRTSGDSTDTQYF.

CDR3 nucleotides: TGCAGCGTTGCGCCGGAGGCTGGCTACACCTTC. Its translation: CSVAPEAGYTF. J is TRBJ1-2 and V is TRBV29-1; D gene ambiguous. This CDR3 spans 11 amino acids. Germline values: CDR1 SQVTM, CDR2 ANQGSEA. The V end lost 4 bases, the J end lost 7 bases, and 10 bases lay between the germline ends. The whole variable domain, remainder taken from reference TRBV29-1 and TRBJ1-2, is SAVISQKPSRDICQRGTSLTIQCQVDSQVTMMFWYRQQPGQSLTLIATANQGSEATYESGFVIDKFPISRPNLTFSTLTVSNMSPEDSSIYLCSVAPEAGYTFGSGTRLTVV.

This rearrangement joins TRBV19 to TRBJ1-5; D remains unclear. Per germline, CDR1 LNHDA and CDR2 SQIVND (reference sequence). CDR3 length: 15 amino acids. The V end was cut by 7 bases, the J end by 1 base, with 14 bases between. The CDR3 bases are TGTGCCAGTACCCCATTAGTGGGAAGCAATCAGCCCCAGCATTTT. It encodes CASTPLVGSNQPQHF. The full variable domain, with the rest looked up from reference TRBV19 and TRBJ1-5, is DGGITQSPKYLFRKEGQNVTLSCEQNLNHDAMYWYRQDPGQGLRLIYYSQIVNDFQKGDIAEGYSVSREKKESFPLTVTSAQKNPTAFYLCASTPLVGSNQPQHFGDGTRLSIL.

The chain uses TRBV6-5 and TRBJ1-1, with D possibly TRBD1 on 5 matching bases. V lost 2 bases to trimming and J lost 5 bases, with 12 bases between them. The CDR3 is 14 amino acids. Germline assignment: CDR1 MNHEY and CDR2 SVGAGI. This CDR3 is CASSYGGGETEAFF. In DNA form, the CDR3 reads TGTGCCAGCAGTTACGGCGGGGGGGAAACTGAAGCTTTCTTT.

The rearrangement links TRBV7-8 to TRBJ1-3; the match to TRBD1 covers 10 bases. The CDR3 length is 16 residues. Trimming removed 6 bases from V and 2 bases from J; junction bases left unmatched: 7. Germline loops: CDR1 SGHVS, CDR2 FQNEAQ. CDR3 bases: TGTGCCAGCAGACCGGGACAGGGGCTGGCTGGAAACACCATATATTTT. Encoded protein: CASRPGQGLAGNTIYF.

The chain's CDR3 is CASSLGTSYNEQFF. The DNA for the CDR3 is TGTGCCAGCAGCTTAGGGACTAGCTACAATGAGCAGTTCTTC. The rearrangement links TRBV7-3 to TRBJ2-1, with TRBD2 matching 8 bases. This CDR3 has 14 amino acids. Germline assignment: CDR1 SGHTA and CDR2 FQGTGA. V shed 2 bases, J shed 3 bases, and the junction held 0 bases outside the gene matches. The entire variable domain, with the rest obtained from reference TRBV7-3 and TRBJ2-1, is as follows: GAGVSQTPSNKVTEKGKYVELRCDPISGHTALYWYRQSLGQGPEFLIYFQGTGAADDSGLPNDRFFAVRPEGSVSTLKIQRTERGDSAVYLCASSLGTSYNEQFFGPGTRLTVL.

This clone was seen only once. The CDR3: CASSPQVGRGHGNTEAFF. CDR3 in DNA: TGTGCCAGCTCACCCCAAGTCGGCAGGGGGCACGGGAACACTGAAGCTTTCTTT. The rearrangement uses TRBV18 and TRBJ1-1; 8 nucleotides line up with TRBD1. CDR3 size: 18 residues. V shed 3 bases, J shed 1 base, and the junction held 13 bases outside the gene matches. CDR1 and CDR2 (germline): KGHSH, LQKENI.

V and J are TRBV5-1 and TRBJ2-5, with TRBD2 matching 7 bases. Germline V gene lookup returns CDR1 SGHRS and CDR2 YFSETQ. The junction had 6 bases not matched to a gene; V was cut back by 5 bases and J by 5 bases. This CDR3 has 13 residues. CDR3 sequence: CASRPGGRETQYF. The CDR3 DNA sequence: TGCGCCAGCAGGCCGGGGGGAAGGGAGACCCAGTACTTC.

The rearrangement joins TRBV6-5 to TRBJ2-1, with 10 bases identical to TRBD2. This CDR3 has 15 residues. The V gene's germline CDR1 is MNHEY and CDR2 SVGAGI. The junction had 6 bases not matched to a gene; V was cut back by 2 bases and J by 8 bases. This CDR3 reads CASSYALAGEDEQFF. The CDR3, as DNA: TGTGCCAGCAGTTACGCCCTAGCGGGGGAAGATGAGCAGTTCTTC.

The genes are TRBV6-6 and TRBJ1-1; TRBD1 is a possible D gene (5 bases). Germline CDR1 is MNHNY and CDR2 is SVGAGI (reference sequence). Deletions cut 4 bases from V and 0 bases from J, with 15 bases between. The CDR3 loop spans 16 amino acids. As DNA, the CDR3 is TGTGCCAGCAGTTTCAAGGGCCGGGGGATGAACACTGAAGCTTTCTTT. It yields the protein CASSFKGRGMNTEAFF.

The CDR3 nucleotides read TGTGCCAGCAGTAGGACAGGGAATCAGCCCCAGCATTTT. This sequence encodes CASSRTGNQPQHF. The gene calls are TRBV6-5 and TRBJ1-5; 8 bases align to TRBD1. This CDR3 has 13 amino acids. With 5 bases clipped from V and 4 bases from J, the junction kept 1 base outside the gene matches. Germline-derived CDR1 and CDR2 are MNHEY and SVGAGI.

The chain is built from TRBV5-4 and TRBJ1-2; D unclear. CDR1 SGHNT and CDR2 YYREEE come from the germline V gene (reference sequence). V was clipped by 1 base and J by 8 bases, with 15 bases between them. CDR3 length equals 14 residues. The CDR3 reads CASSLKVGAGGYTF. The CDR3 DNA follows: TGTGCCAGCAGCTTGAAAGTAGGTGCCGGCGGCTACACCTTC.

The chain couples TRBV18 to TRBJ1-4; no definite D call. The V gene lost 3 bases and the J gene lost 4 bases, with 9 bases spanning the gap. Germline assignment: CDR1 KGHSH and CDR2 LQKENI. CDR3 length: 14 residues. CDR3 region: CASSPRSLNEKLFF. The CDR3 nucleotides are TGTGCCAGCTCACCCCGTAGTCTTAATGAAAAACTGTTTTTT. Full variable domain (missing parts from reference TRBV18 and TRBJ1-4): NAGVMQNPRHLVRRRGQEARLRCSPMKGHSHVYWYRQLPEEGLKFMVYLQKENIIDESGMPKERFSAEFPKEGPSILRIQQVVRGDSAAYFCASSPRSLNEKLFFGSGTQLSVL.

The J gene is TRBJ2-7, the V gene TRBV6-2 or TRBV6-3; D may match TRBD1 or TRBD2 (5 bases each). Trimming removed 2 bases from V and 0 bases from J, with 11 bases in between. The CDR3 length is 15 residues. CDR1 is MNHEY and CDR2 is SVGEGT in the germline V gene. The CDR3 bases are TGTGCCAGCAGTTACGGGACGGGGAGCTCCTACGAGCAGTACTTC. The encoded protein is CASSYGTGSSYEQYF.

The chain joins TRBV27 to TRBJ2-2; D not resolved. CDR3 length equals 11 residues. Trimming took off 3 bases at V and 5 bases at J, with 1 base between the two ends. Germline CDR1 and CDR2: MNHEY and SMNVEV (reference sequence). The CDR3 coding sequence is TGTGCCAGCAGTTTGACCGGGGAGCTGTTTTTT. It is translated as CASSLTGELFF.

The chain is built from TRBV18 and TRBJ2-7, with D possibly being TRBD2 (5 bases). CDR1 is KGHSH and CDR2 is LQKENI in the germline V gene. Trimming stripped 6 bases from V and 1 base from J, with 13 bases between. The CDR3 length is 14 residues. The CDR3 spells CASSAPEESYEQYF. CDR3 nucleotide sequence: TGTGCCAGCTCCGCCCCGGAGGAATCCTACGAGCAGTACTTC. The entire variable domain, with the rest obtained from reference TRBV18 and TRBJ2-7, is as follows: NAGVMQNPRHLVRRRGQEARLRCSPMKGHSHVYWYRQLPEEGLKFMVYLQKENIIDESGMPKERFSAEFPKEGPSILRIQQVVRGDSAAYFCASSAPEESYEQYFGPGTRLTVT.